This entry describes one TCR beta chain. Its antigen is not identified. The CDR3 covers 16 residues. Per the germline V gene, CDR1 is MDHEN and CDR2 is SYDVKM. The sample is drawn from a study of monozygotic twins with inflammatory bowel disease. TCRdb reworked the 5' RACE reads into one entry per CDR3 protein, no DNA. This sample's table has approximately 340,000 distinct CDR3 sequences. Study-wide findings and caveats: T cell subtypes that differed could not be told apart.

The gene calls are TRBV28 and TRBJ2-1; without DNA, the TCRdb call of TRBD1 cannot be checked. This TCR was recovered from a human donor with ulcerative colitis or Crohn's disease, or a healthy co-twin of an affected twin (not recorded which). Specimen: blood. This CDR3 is CASSPYREEVYNEQFF.